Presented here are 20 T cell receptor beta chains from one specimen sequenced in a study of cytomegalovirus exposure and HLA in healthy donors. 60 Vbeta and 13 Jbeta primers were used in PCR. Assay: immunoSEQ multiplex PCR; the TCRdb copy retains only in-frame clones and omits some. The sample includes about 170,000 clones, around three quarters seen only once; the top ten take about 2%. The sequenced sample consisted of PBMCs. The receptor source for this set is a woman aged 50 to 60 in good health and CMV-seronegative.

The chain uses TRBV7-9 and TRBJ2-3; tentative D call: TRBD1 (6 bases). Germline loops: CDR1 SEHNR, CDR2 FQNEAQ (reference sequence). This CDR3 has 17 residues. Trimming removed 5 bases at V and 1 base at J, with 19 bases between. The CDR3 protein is CASSRRTATGGTDTQYF. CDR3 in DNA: TGTGCCAGCAGCCGAAGGACAGCCACAGGTGGCACAGATACGCAGTATTTT.

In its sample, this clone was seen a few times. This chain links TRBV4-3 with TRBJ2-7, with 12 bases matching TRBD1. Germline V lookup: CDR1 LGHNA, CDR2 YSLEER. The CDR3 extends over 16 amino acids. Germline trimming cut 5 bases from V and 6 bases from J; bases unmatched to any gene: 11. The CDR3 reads CASSYQAGTGGGEQYF. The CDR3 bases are TGCGCCAGCAGCTATCAAGCCGGGACAGGGGGCGGCGAGCAGTACTTC.

Written as DNA, the CDR3 is TGTGCCAGCAGTCCGGACAGGGTGGGATGCACTGAAGCTTTCTTT. Translating gives CASSPDRVGCTEAFF. The chain employs TRBV27 and TRBJ1-1, with TRBD1 matching over 8 bases. Germline CDR1 reads MNHEY; CDR2 reads SMNVEV (reference sequence). The CDR3 is 15 amino acids. Trimming took 5 bases from V and 4 from J; bases not matched to a gene: 9.

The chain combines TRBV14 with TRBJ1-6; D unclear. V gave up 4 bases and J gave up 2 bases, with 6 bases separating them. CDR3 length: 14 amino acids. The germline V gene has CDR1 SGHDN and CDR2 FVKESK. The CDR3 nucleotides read TGTGCCAGCAGCCGGGAGACCTATAATTCACCCCTCCACTTT. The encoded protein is CASSRETYNSPLHF.

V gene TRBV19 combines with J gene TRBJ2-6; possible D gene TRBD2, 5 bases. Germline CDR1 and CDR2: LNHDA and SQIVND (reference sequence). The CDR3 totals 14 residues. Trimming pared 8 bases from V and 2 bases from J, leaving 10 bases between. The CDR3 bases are TGTGCCAGTCGCCCCGGGGCTGGGGCCAACGTCCTGACTTTC. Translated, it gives CASRPGAGANVLTF.

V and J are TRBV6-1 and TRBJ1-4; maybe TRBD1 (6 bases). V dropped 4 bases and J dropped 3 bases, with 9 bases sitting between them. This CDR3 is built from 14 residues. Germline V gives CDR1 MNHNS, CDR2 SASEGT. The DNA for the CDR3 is TGTGCCAGCAGTGTCAGGGGAGCTAATGAAAAACTGTTTTTT. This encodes CASSVRGANEKLFF.

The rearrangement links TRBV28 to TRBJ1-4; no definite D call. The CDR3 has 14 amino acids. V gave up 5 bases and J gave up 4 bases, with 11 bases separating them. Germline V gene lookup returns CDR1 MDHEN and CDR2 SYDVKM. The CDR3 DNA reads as TGTGCCAGCAGTCCCGGAGGCAGTAATGAAAAACTGTTTTTT. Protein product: CASSPGGSNEKLFF.

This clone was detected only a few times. CDR3: CASREGPNTIYF. CDR3 nucleotide sequence: TGTGCCAGTAGGGAGGGTCCAAACACCATATATTTT. The gene calls are TRBV19 and TRBJ1-3; D is unresolved. The CDR3 runs to 12 residues. Trimming took off 6 bases at V and 6 bases at J, with 9 bases between the two ends. Germline V gene sequence: CDR1 LNHDA, CDR2 SQIVND (reference sequence).

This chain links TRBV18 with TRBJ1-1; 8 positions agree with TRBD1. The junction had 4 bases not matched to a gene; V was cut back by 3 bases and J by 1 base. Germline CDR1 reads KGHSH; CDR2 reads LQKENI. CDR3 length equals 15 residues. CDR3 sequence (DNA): TGTGCCAGCTCACCCCGACAGGGGCGGAACACTGAAGCTTTCTTT. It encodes CASSPRQGRNTEAFF.

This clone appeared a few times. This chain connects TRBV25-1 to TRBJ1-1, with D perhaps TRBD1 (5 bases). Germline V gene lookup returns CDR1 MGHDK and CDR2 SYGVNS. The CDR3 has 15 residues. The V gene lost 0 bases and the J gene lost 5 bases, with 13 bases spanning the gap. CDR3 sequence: CASSEYLSHRTEAFF. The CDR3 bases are TGTGCCAGCAGTGAATATCTCTCGCACAGGACTGAAGCTTTCTTT.

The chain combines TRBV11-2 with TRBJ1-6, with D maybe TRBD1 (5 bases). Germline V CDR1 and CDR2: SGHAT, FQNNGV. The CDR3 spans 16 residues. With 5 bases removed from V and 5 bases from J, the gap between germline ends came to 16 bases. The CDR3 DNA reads TGTGCCAGCAGCCCCCAGCGTGGGGCCCATAATTCACCCCTCCACTTT. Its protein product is CASSPQRGAHNSPLHF.

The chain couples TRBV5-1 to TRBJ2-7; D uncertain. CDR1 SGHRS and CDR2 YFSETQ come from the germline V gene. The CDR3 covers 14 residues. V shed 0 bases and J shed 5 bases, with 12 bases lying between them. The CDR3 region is CASSLGGPSDEQYF. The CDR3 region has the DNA TGCGCCAGCAGCTTGGGCGGTCCCTCGGACGAGCAGTACTTC. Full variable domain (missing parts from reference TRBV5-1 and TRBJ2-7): KAGVTQTPRYLIKTRGQQVTLSCSPISGHRSVSWYQQTPGQGLQFLFEYFSETQRNKGNFPGRFSGRQFSNSRSEMNVSTLELGDSALYLCASSLGGPSDEQYFGPGTRLTVT.

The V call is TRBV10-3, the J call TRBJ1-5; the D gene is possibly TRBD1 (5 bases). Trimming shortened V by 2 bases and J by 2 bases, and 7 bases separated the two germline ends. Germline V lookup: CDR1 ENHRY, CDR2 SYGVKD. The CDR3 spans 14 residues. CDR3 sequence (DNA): TGTGCCATCAGTGAGCAGGGTGGCAATCAGCCCCAGCATTTT. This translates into CAISEQGGNQPQHF.

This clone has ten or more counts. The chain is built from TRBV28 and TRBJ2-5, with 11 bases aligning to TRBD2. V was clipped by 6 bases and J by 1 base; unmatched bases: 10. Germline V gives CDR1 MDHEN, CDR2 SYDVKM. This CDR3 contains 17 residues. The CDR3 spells CASRNDGLAGLQETQYF. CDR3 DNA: TGTGCCAGCAGGAACGACGGACTAGCGGGTCTCCAAGAGACCCAGTACTTC.

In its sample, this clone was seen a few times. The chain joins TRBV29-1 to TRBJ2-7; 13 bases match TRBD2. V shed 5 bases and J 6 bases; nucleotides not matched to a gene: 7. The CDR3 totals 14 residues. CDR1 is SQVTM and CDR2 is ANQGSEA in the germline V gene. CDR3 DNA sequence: TGCAGCGTTCAGGGACTAGCGGGATTCGGCGAGCAGTACTTC. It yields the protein CSVQGLAGFGEQYF.

The CDR3 nucleotides are TGTGCCAGCTCACCACCGTGGAGGGGTACAGATACGCAGTATTTT. Translated, it gives CASSPPWRGTDTQYF. The gene calls are TRBV18 and TRBJ2-3; maybe TRBD2 (6 bases). Trimming left V 0 bases short and J 3 bases short, with 10 bases between. The V gene's germline CDR1 is KGHSH and CDR2 LQKENI. The CDR3 contains 15 residues. Full variable domain (outside the CDR3, taken from reference TRBV18 and TRBJ2-3): NAGVMQNPRHLVRRRGQEARLRCSPMKGHSHVYWYRQLPEEGLKFMVYLQKENIIDESGMPKERFSAEFPKEGPSILRIQQVVRGDSAAYFCASSPPWRGTDTQYFGPGTRLTVL.

The CDR3 nucleotides are TGTGCCAGCAGTTCCCGAGGTGGCTACACAGATACGCAGTATTTT. Its translation is CASSSRGGYTDTQYF. The chain has TRBV6-5 and TRBJ2-3; D ambiguous. Germline V gene sequence: CDR1 MNHEY, CDR2 SVGAGI. This CDR3 contains 15 residues. V shed 4 bases and J shed 2 bases, with 13 bases lying between them.

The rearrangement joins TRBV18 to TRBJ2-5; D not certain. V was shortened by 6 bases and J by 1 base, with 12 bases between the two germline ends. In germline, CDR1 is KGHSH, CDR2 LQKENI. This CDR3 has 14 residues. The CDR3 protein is CASSTTDIQETQYF. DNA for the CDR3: TGTGCCAGCTCCACCACTGACATCCAAGAGACCCAGTACTTC.

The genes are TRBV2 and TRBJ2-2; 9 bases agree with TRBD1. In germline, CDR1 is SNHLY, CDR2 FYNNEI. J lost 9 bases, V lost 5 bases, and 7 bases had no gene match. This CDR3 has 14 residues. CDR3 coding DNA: TGTGCCAGCAGTCTGACAGGGGGGACCAGGGAGCTGTTTTTT. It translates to CASSLTGGTRELFF.

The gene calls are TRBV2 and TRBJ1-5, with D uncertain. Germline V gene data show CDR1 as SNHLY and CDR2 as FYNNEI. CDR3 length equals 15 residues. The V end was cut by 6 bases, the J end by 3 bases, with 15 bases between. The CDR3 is CASRNRPSPNQPQHF. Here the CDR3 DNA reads TGTGCCAGCAGAAACCGGCCTAGCCCCAATCAGCCCCAGCATTTT.